The clone carrying this TCR beta chain was detected many times. Its antigen is unknown. There were TCR beta CDR3 regions amplified from RNA transcripts. During a first-round RT-PCR of the TCR CDR3, the HTBI primer set was used. TCRdb re-analysed the multiplex PCR reads in MiXCR, keeping a single row per CDR3 protein. This table holds 200,000 to 250,000 distinct CDR3 sequences, approximately 16% found once. Not enrolled were patients with uncontrolled infection, other autoimmune disease, pregnancy or lactation. Diagnostic decisions used clinical symptoms, serum thyroxine and TRAb, thyroid ultrasound and orbital computed tomography. The source of the sample is a study of T cells in Graves' hyperthyroidism and ophthalmopathy. Overall study results and limits: Ophthalmopathy was distinguished from stable hyperthyroidism by 13 V-J signatures.

Losses at the gene ends were 4 bases for V and 7 bases for J; bases not matched to a gene: 3. CDR3 length equals 14 residues. Germline V lookup: CDR1 LGHDT, CDR2 YNNKEL (reference sequence). The sequencing input was blood. The sequence was obtained from a woman younger than 30 with Graves' ophthalmopathy. This chain links TRBV3-1 with TRBJ1-6; 8 nucleotides line up with TRBD1. Here the CDR3 reads CASSRTGSNSPLHF. The CDR3 region has the DNA TGTGCCAGCAGCCGGACAGGGAGCAATTCACCCCTCCACTTT.